This is a list of T cell receptor beta chains from one sample in a study of blood T cell repertoires in COVID-19. The protocol was immunoSEQ multiplex PCR, while the TCRdb copy is restricted to in-frame clones and leaves out a portion. This sample carries 85,000 to 95,000 clones, around 80% of them seen once, and the ten largest clones take over 6%. Source material: peripheral blood. The receptors come from a man between 65 and 85 years old with acute or convalescent COVID-19. CDR3s include the opening cysteine and the closing phenylalanine or tryptophan. A D gene is named only where the DNA matches it firmly. Size is stated for part of the rows, as once, few or many counts, or as a class when the clone is expanded.

V	J	size	D	CDR3	DNA
TRBV28	TRBJ1-1	NA	TRBD1	CASSFGTGNTEAFF	TGTGCCAGCAGTTTCGGGACAGGGAACACTGAAGCTTTCTTT
TRBV12-3/TRBV12-4	TRBJ1-2	NA	NA	CASSLTANYGYTF	TGTGCCAGCAGTTTAACGGCTAACTATGGCTACACCTTC
TRBV7-9	TRBJ2-1	NA	TRBD2	CASSSIAGGPDYNEQFF	TGTGCCAGCAGCTCAATAGCGGGAGGGCCGGATTACAATGAGCAGTTCTTC
TRBV7-6	TRBJ2-7	NA	TRBD2	CASSLTSGVLPSDEQYF	TGTGCCAGCAGCTTGACTAGCGGAGTCCTTCCGTCTGACGAGCAGTACTTC
TRBV28	TRBJ2-1	few	TRBD2	CASSPGRGSGRRGEQFF	TGTGCCAGCAGTCCCGGCCGTGGGAGCGGGAGGCGAGGTGAGCAGTTCTTC
TRBV27	TRBJ1-2	few	TRBD1	CASSLSMRDRPRGYGYTF	TGTGCCAGCAGTTTATCTATGAGGGACAGACCGCGGGGCTATGGCTACACCTTC
TRBV6-5	TRBJ1-1	NA	TRBD1	CASSYDRALRDTEAFF	TGTGCCAGCAGTTACGACAGGGCCCTAAGGGACACTGAAGCTTTCTTT
TRBV28	TRBJ2-7	NA	TRBD1	CASSLTRGLGEQYF	TGTGCCAGCTCCCTTACCAGGGGGCTGGGGGAGCAGTACTTC
TRBV7-9	TRBJ1-4	once	TRBD1	CASSLASQGGNEKLFF	TGTGCCAGCAGCTTAGCGTCACAGGGGGGGAATGAAAAACTGTTTTTT
TRBV11-2	TRBJ2-2	NA	TRBD1	CASIAIRQGHGELFF	TGTGCCAGCATCGCTATTCGACAGGGCCACGGGGAGCTGTTTTTT
TRBV11-2	TRBJ2-2	NA	NA	CASTHTRDTGELFF	TGTGCCAGCACCCATACTAGAGACACCGGGGAGCTGTTTTTT
TRBV5-1	TRBJ1-2	NA	TRBD1	CASSLSTGQGYTF	TGCGCCAGCAGCTTATCGACAGGGCAGGGCTACACCTTC
TRBV9	TRBJ1-3	NA	TRBD1	CASSPGTGSGNTIYF	TGTGCCAGCAGCCCAGGGACAGGGTCTGGAAACACCATATATTTT
TRBV5-6	TRBJ1-2	NA	TRBD1	CASSLDLDRESNYGYTF	TGTGCCAGCAGCTTGGATTTGGACAGGGAGTCGAACTATGGCTACACCTTC
TRBV18	TRBJ1-6	NA	NA	CASSPGGKNSPLHF	TGTGCCAGCTCACCAGGGGGGAAAAATTCACCCCTCCACTTT
TRBV7-9	TRBJ1-1	NA	TRBD1	CASRDSHTEAFF	TGTGCCAGTAGGGACAGTCACACTGAAGCTTTCTTT
TRBV7-8	TRBJ1-5	NA	TRBD1	CASSAGQGSRQPQHF	TGTGCCAGCAGCGCCGGACAGGGGAGTAGGCAGCCCCAGCATTTT
TRBV24-1	TRBJ2-3	NA	NA	CATSGPTQEGKDTQYF	TGTGCCACCAGTGGACCGACTCAGGAGGGTAAAGATACGCAGTATTTT
TRBV3-1/TRBV3-2	TRBJ2-3	NA	NA	CASSLTGISTDTQYF	TGTGCCAGCAGCCTAACGGGAATTAGCACAGATACGCAGTATTTT
TRBV29-1	TRBJ2-7	once	NA	CSVEDNGTSMDEQYF	TGCAGCGTTGAAGATAATGGGACATCAATGGACGAGCAGTACTTC
TRBV24-1	TRBJ2-1	NA	NA	CATSDLGSNEQFF	TGTGCCACCAGTGATTTGGGGAGCAATGAGCAGTTCTTC
TRBV7-9	TRBJ1-2	few	TRBD1	CASSLDSTTGARGYTF	TGTGCCAGCAGCTTAGATTCCACTACAGGGGCCAGGGGCTACACCTTC